One T cell receptor (beta chain) is described in this entry. Its target is unknown. This sample is part of a study of shared clonotypes between healthy human individuals. Here immunoSEQ multiplex PCR was the method, and the copy in TCRdb shows in-frame clones only, minus some. In the table there are some 800,000 clones, around 93% of which are singletons. The CDR3 extends over 15 amino acids. CDR1 MNHEY and CDR2 SMNVEV come from the germline V gene (reference sequence). V was shortened by 5 bases and J by 2 bases, with 14 bases between the two germline ends. Study results and limitations: Only a few donors were included, so the genetic and exposure-history diversity represented was limited.

Naive CD8 populations comprised CD45RO-negative cells positively selected for CCR7, excluding terminally differentiated effector memory CD45RA+ cells. The origin of this receptor is a man aged 25-40 years in good health. The genes are TRBV27 and TRBJ2-3; unclear D gene. The sample was naive CD8+ T cells sorted from blood. CDR3 in DNA: TGTGCCAGCAGTCCCCCCGGGCTGATCACAGATACGCAGTATTTT. It translates to CASSPPGLITDTQYF.